This T cell receptor beta chain was sequenced during a study of cytotoxic CD8 clonotypes in ibrutinib-treated CLL. For the study at large: There were around twelve relapsed/refractory patients and 15 treatment-naive patients, and around 17 were IGHV unmutated.

Data came from immunoSEQ multiplex PCR; TCRdb stores just in-frame clones and leaves some out. Among roughly 38,000 clones listed, roughly 50% were seen once. Deletions cut 4 bases from V and 4 bases from J, with 9 bases between. Germline lookup yields CDR1 SGHTA and CDR2 FQGNSA. This CDR3 has 13 amino acids. The table lists this clone with a few counts. Its antigen is not known. Study-level findings and limits: Clonality increased at ibrutinib response, then returned toward baseline at progression. At baseline, clonality was higher than in age-matched healthy donors and correlated with CD8+ counts.

The chain joins TRBV7-2 to TRBJ2-3; unclear D gene. This clonotype was sampled from a human donor with chronic lymphocytic leukemia. Sequencing used PBMCs, obtained before ibrutinib treatment. CDR3 coding DNA: TGTGCCAGCAGCTCTTTACGGTCAGATACGCAGTATTTT. Its protein is CASSSLRSDTQYF.